A selection of T cell receptor beta chains follows, all from one sample in a study of cytomegalovirus exposure and HLA in healthy donors. The protocol was immunoSEQ multiplex PCR, while the TCRdb copy is restricted to in-frame clones and leaves out a portion. The data contain some 99,000 clones, approximately 80% of them singletons. Material for sequencing was PBMCs. Source of these receptors: a woman in her 30s in good health and CMV-seronegative. Both conserved end residues are part of each CDR3. A D gene is named only where the DNA matches it firmly. The size entry is marked missing in some rows and otherwise reads once, few, many or a size class.

NA,TRBV4-1,NA,CASSQGTANTEAFF
NA,TRBV5-1,TRBD1,CASSQHRGRGSYNEQFF
NA,TRBV6-5,TRBD1,CASKTGGETQYF
NA,TRBV5-6,TRBD1,CASSTQGIAKNIQYF
once,TRBV4-1,TRBD2,CASSPLGTSGRGATDTQYF
NA,TRBV7-9,NA,CSSSLVRGAYEQYF
NA,TRBV27,NA,CASRRWGGLDGEEQYF
NA,TRBV29-1,TRBD1,CSVEGTGGSGTEAFF
NA,TRBV4-3,NA,CASSQVIQNFYEQYF
NA,TRBV5-6,NA,CASSPLRVQETQYF
NA,TRBV29-1,NA,CSVERPQVGGYTF
NA,TRBV7-2,NA,CASSLRGQVGGEQYF
NA,TRBV5-5,TRBD2,CASSLEGRDWKNTGELFF
NA,TRBV7-9,NA,CASSSEADTQYF
NA,TRBV9,TRBD2,CASSVGEVWTSGYNEQFF
NA,TRBV27,TRBD1,CASSLLAPQGANGYTF
NA,TRBV23-1,TRBD2,CASTTGTSGLLPYNEQFF
few,TRBV5-1,NA,CASSWDTSTNEKLFF
NA,TRBV7-2,NA,CAIETSLGNRGYTF
NA,TRBV6-5,NA,CASRPRGGLTDTQYF
NA,TRBV29-1,NA,CSVDTGSGQPQHF
NA,TRBV27,TRBD1,CASSSPRSGQGRNEQFF
NA,TRBV19,NA,CASSIQQDYEQYF
NA,TRBV2,NA,CASSLQGNNQPQHF
NA,TRBV5-4,NA,CASSSGTPNTGELFF
NA,TRBV5-1,NA,CASSLALGSINNEQFF
NA,TRBV5-6,TRBD1,CASQGTVNTEAFF
once,TRBV6-1,TRBD2,CASSEITSGTGGELFF
NA,TRBV9,TRBD1,CASSVGQGATYGYTF
NA,TRBV6-1,NA,CASRRNTGELFF
NA,TRBV4-3,NA,CASSQVIPGYNEQFF
NA,TRBV7-9,TRBD1,CASSLPPGQLNTEAFF
NA,TRBV19,NA,CASSRVAQSPFSYEQYF
NA,TRBV28,NA,CASRPPPAYEQYF
NA,TRBV5-4,TRBD1,CASSSTGGGYGYTF
NA,TRBV7-3,NA,CASSLAGQASGANVLTF
NA,TRBV28,NA,CASRAPNTEAFF
NA,TRBV12-2,NA,CASRLGGGSGSLRTSEQFF
few,TRBV30,NA,CAWGLRGEQYF
NA,TRBV5-1,NA,CASSLAGGSHEQYF
NA,TRBV7-3,NA,CASSPDIGNTIYF
NA,TRBV5-4,TRBD1,CASSPIKTGAHSYEQYF
NA,TRBV28,TRBD2,CASSYLAGGGAQYF
NA,TRBV19,TRBD2,CASSIQTTSGRARGETQYF
NA,TRBV5-4,TRBD2,CASSTALLATSTDTQYF